Following are 32 T cell receptor beta chains from one sample sequenced in a study of cytomegalovirus exposure and HLA in healthy donors (dated by TCRdb to about 2017). Libraries were built with the immunoSEQ multiplex PCR assay. The clones in this table, taken by TCRdb from immuneACCESS, are in-frame only. Not every clone is retained; where verified, under half of the shortfall comes from an unresolved V gene, and the cause of the rest is unknown. The sample table holds 50,000 to 65,000 clones, of which around 93% were seen once. About 6.5% of the sample is in the top ten clones. Sequenced material: PBMCs. These receptors were obtained from a woman aged 18-29 years in good health and CMV-seropositive.

The genes are TRBV7-6 and TRBJ2-7; 9 nucleotides match TRBD1. CDR3 size: 18 residues. CDR1 and CDR2 (germline): SGHVS, FNYEAQ. V dropped 1 base and J dropped 4; count of bases not matched to a gene: 14. CDR3 DNA: TGTGCCAGCAGCTTAGGGGTCTTCGGGACAGGGTCTTCTTACGAGCAGTACTTC. This gives the protein CASSLGVFGTGSSYEQYF. Combining the CDR3 with reference TRBV7-6 and TRBJ2-7 gives the whole variable domain GAGVSQSPRYKVTKRGQDVALRCDPISGHVSLYWYRQALGQGPEFLTYFNYEAQQDKSGLPNDRFSAERPEGSISTLTIQRTEQRDSAMYRCASSLGVFGTGSSYEQYFGPGTRLTVT.

V gene TRBV13 combines with J gene TRBJ2-7, with 7 bases matching TRBD1. CDR3 length: 17 amino acids. Germline V gene sequence: CDR1 PRHDT, CDR2 FYEKMQ (reference sequence). The ends lost 1 base at V and 0 bases at J; junction bases unmatched: 9. In nucleotides, the CDR3 is TGTGCCAGCAGCTTAGTGGGACAGCCCAAGGGCTCCTACGAGCAGTACTTC. This encodes CASSLVGQPKGSYEQYF.

V gene TRBV15 combines with J gene TRBJ2-4, with a tentative D call TRBD2 (6 bases). The CDR3 is 15 residues long. Trimming left V 0 bases short and J 1 base short, with 7 bases between. Germline CDR1 and CDR2: LNHNV and YYDKDF (reference sequence). The CDR3 DNA sequence: TGTGCCACCAGCAGAGACCTAGCGGCCAAAAACATTCAGTACTTC. It translates to CATSRDLAAKNIQYF.

The J gene is TRBJ1-1, the V gene TRBV6-5; 8 nucleotides align to TRBD1. This CDR3 spans 14 amino acids. V lost 6 bases to trimming and J lost 4 bases; unmatched junction nucleotides: 7. Germline assignment: CDR1 MNHEY and CDR2 SVGAGI. CDR3 bases: TGTGCCAGCAGCAACAGGGGGGTCGGCACTGAAGCTTTCTTT. This codes for CASSNRGVGTEAFF.

The chain employs TRBV21-1 and TRBJ2-7; TRBD1, the D gene given by the table, was not confirmed from the DNA. TRBV21-1 represents a pseudogene. The CDR3 contains 18 residues. The DNA of the CDR3 is TGTGCCAGCAGCTCGCGGTCCCGGGACATTCGGGGAGACTACGAGCAGTACTTC. Amino acids: CASSSRSRDIRGDYEQYF.

The V call is TRBV2, the J call TRBJ1-2; D is perhaps TRBD1 (5 bases). V lost 8 bases, J lost 10 bases, and 20 bases lay in between. This CDR3 region has 13 residues. Germline loops: CDR1 SNHLY, CDR2 FYNNEI. CDR3 in amino acids: CASGGTGSGSYTF. The CDR3, as DNA: TGTGCCAGCGGAGGGACGGGTTCTGGATCCTACACCTTC.

The chain recombines TRBV4-3 with TRBJ2-7; 7 bases map to TRBD1. The germline CDR1 and CDR2 sequences are LGHNA and YSLEER. CDR3 length: 15 amino acids. V trimming: 4 bases; J trimming: 1 base; junction bases outside the gene matches: 7. The CDR3 DNA sequence: TGCGCCAGCAGCCTAAGACCGGGACAGTCCTACGAGCAGTACTTC. It yields the protein CASSLRPGQSYEQYF.

The chain has TRBV7-8 and TRBJ2-6; no clear D gene. V shed 1 base and J shed 0 bases, with 13 bases lying between them. The CDR3 consists of 18 residues. CDR1 is SGHVS, CDR2 FQNEAQ, per germline. This chain's CDR3 is CASSLGAVLSSGANVLTF. CDR3 bases: TGTGCCAGCAGCTTAGGGGCAGTCCTAAGCTCTGGGGCCAACGTCCTGACTTTC.

The chain couples TRBV5-3 to TRBJ2-7; D might be TRBD1 (6 bases). TRBV5-3 is assigned to the ORF class and has an uncertain function. Trimming took off 0 bases at V and 2 bases at J, with 15 bases between the two ends. The CDR3 contains 16 residues. CDR3 amino acids: CARSLVGHDTTYEQYF. The CDR3 DNA is TGTGCCAGAAGCTTGGTGGGACACGATACTACCTACGAGCAGTACTTC.

The V and J genes are TRBV11-2 and TRBJ2-7; tentative D call: TRBD1 (5 bases). The germline V gene encodes CDR1 SGHAT and CDR2 FQNNGV. The CDR3 is 16 amino acids. V was pared by 2 bases and J by 5 bases, with 19 bases between. The CDR3 sequence is CASSLNRLQGEHEQYF. The DNA of the CDR3 is TGTGCCAGCAGCTTAAACCGGCTCCAGGGCGAACACGAGCAGTACTTC.

This chain connects TRBV7-8 to TRBJ1-1, with a tentative D call TRBD1 (6 bases). The CDR3 loop spans 14 amino acids. With 1 base removed from V and 4 bases from J, the gap between germline ends came to 10 bases. The germline CDR1 and CDR2 sequences are SGHVS and FQNEAQ. Here the CDR3 DNA reads TGTGCCAGCAGCTTAGGTTACAGGGCCACTGAAGCTTTCTTT. Translated: CASSLGYRATEAFF.

V and J are TRBV7-9 and TRBJ2-3, with TRBD2 identical over 10 bases. This CDR3 is built from 17 residues. CDR1 and CDR2 from the germline V gene are SEHNR and FQNEAQ (reference sequence). V was pared by 2 bases and J by 4 bases, with 9 bases of the junction left unmatched. For the CDR3, the DNA is TGTGCCAGCAGCTTAACGGAGCTAGCGGGAGTGTCAGATACGCAGTATTTT. Translation gives CASSLTELAGVSDTQYF.

V gene TRBV28 combines with J gene TRBJ2-5; 9 nucleotides align to TRBD2. There are 13 residues in the CDR3. Germline V gene sequence: CDR1 MDHEN, CDR2 SYDVKM. Unmatched junction bases numbered 3, after V lost 5 bases and J lost 5 bases. CDR3 DNA: TGTGCCAGCAGTATAGCGGGGGTTGAGACCCAGTACTTC. Translating it yields CASSIAGVETQYF.

The genes are TRBV11-2 and TRBJ1-3, with a tentative D call TRBD1 (5 bases). V was cut by 5 bases and J by 0 bases, with 14 bases left in between. Germline V gene data show CDR1 as SGHAT and CDR2 as FQNNGV. The CDR3 sequence is 16 residues long. CDR3 region: CASSPRQSSSGNTIYF. The CDR3 coding sequence is TGTGCCAGCAGCCCCCGACAGAGCTCCTCTGGAAACACCATATATTTT.

The V call is TRBV5-1, the J call TRBJ2-2; D not certain. Germline values: CDR1 SGHRS, CDR2 YFSETQ. V was trimmed by 1 base and J by 0 bases, leaving 4 bases between them. This CDR3 spans 14 amino acids. The CDR3 loop is CASSLIANTGELFF. The DNA of the CDR3 is TGCGCCAGCAGCTTGATAGCGAACACCGGGGAGCTGTTTTTT.

The CDR3 DNA sequence: TGTGCCAGCAGTCCTCTTTTCTACGAGCAGTACTTC. As protein: CASSPLFYEQYF. The rearrangement uses TRBV28 and TRBJ2-7; no definite D call. Germline V lookup: CDR1 MDHEN, CDR2 SYDVKM. This CDR3 is built from 12 residues. The V and J ends lost 5 bases and 3 bases respectively, with 8 bases between them.

V is TRBV18 and J is TRBJ1-1; D is uncertain. This CDR3 has 13 amino acids. In germline, CDR1 is KGHSH, CDR2 LQKENI. The ends were cut back, 3 bases at V and 1 base at J, with 6 bases in the middle. Here the CDR3 DNA reads TGTGCCAGCTCACCGGGAGAGAACACTGAAGCTTTCTTT. It translates to CASSPGENTEAFF.

V gene TRBV9 combines with J gene TRBJ1-2, with 9 positions matching TRBD1. CDR1 and CDR2 from the germline V gene are SGDLS and YYNGEE. This CDR3 has 16 residues. J gave up 4 bases and V 3 bases, and 10 bases lay outside the gene matches. Here the CDR3 reads CASSAGGRDRVYGYTF. The DNA for the CDR3 is TGTGCCAGCAGCGCCGGAGGCCGGGACAGGGTCTATGGCTACACCTTC.

This chain links TRBV4-1 with TRBJ1-2; D is undetermined. The germline V and J ends were trimmed by 4 bases and 1 base, with 10 bases remaining between them. The CDR3 has 14 amino acids. Germline loops: CDR1 MGHRA, CDR2 YSYEKL. CDR3 residues: CASSPTDFNYGYTF. The CDR3 nucleotides are TGCGCCAGCAGCCCGACTGATTTTAACTATGGCTACACCTTC.

The chain has TRBV5-1 and TRBJ2-3; D unresolved. This CDR3 is 12 amino acids long. CDR1 and CDR2 from the germline V gene are SGHRS and YFSETQ. V lost 4 bases and J lost 1, with 4 bases in between. CDR3 in amino acids: CASSPGTDTQYF. Written as DNA, the CDR3 is TGCGCCAGCAGCCCCGGCACAGATACGCAGTATTTT. The complete variable domain, with remaining parts taken from reference TRBV5-1 and TRBJ2-3, reads KAGVTQTPRYLIKTRGQQVTLSCSPISGHRSVSWYQQTPGQGLQFLFEYFSETQRNKGNFPGRFSGRQFSNSRSEMNVSTLELGDSALYLCASSPGTDTQYFGPGTRLTVL.

This clone occurred once. This rearrangement joins TRBV19 to TRBJ2-4; the D is unclear. The V gene's germline CDR1 is LNHDA and CDR2 SQIVND (reference sequence). The V and J ends lost 6 bases and 0 bases respectively, with 12 bases between them. CDR3 length: 15 residues. CDR3 amino acids: CASSYPQAAKNIQYF. CDR3 DNA: TGTGCCAGTAGCTACCCGCAGGCAGCCAAAAACATTCAGTACTTC. The whole variable domain, remainder taken from reference TRBV19 and TRBJ2-4, is DGGITQSPKYLFRKEGQNVTLSCEQNLNHDAMYWYRQDPGQGLRLIYYSQIVNDFQKGDIAEGYSVSREKKESFPLTVTSAQKNPTAFYLCASSYPQAAKNIQYFGAGTRLSVL.

This chain connects TRBV7-2 to TRBJ1-5; a possible D gene is TRBD1 (5 bases). Trimming cost V 1 base and J 7 bases, with 11 bases left between them. Germline CDR1 reads SGHTA; CDR2 reads FQGNSA. This CDR3 is 14 amino acids long. DNA of the CDR3: TGTGCCAGCAGCTTAGATTCTAGGGGCCAGCCCCAGCATTTT. Its protein is CASSLDSRGQPQHF.

This rearrangement joins TRBV19 to TRBJ2-2; tentative D call: TRBD2 (6 bases). The V end lost 7 bases, the J end lost 5 bases, and 14 bases lay between the germline ends. Germline V lookup: CDR1 LNHDA, CDR2 SQIVND (reference sequence). This CDR3 spans 14 amino acids. The CDR3 coding sequence is TGTGCCAGTAACTATCGGGGGTCGACCGGGGAGCTGTTTTTT. Its protein product is CASNYRGSTGELFF.

J is TRBJ1-5 and V is TRBV5-6, with 7 bases that match TRBD1. V gave up 3 bases and J gave up 4 bases; unmatched junction bases: 10. CDR3 length equals 16 residues. The germline V gene encodes CDR1 SGHDT and CDR2 YYEEEE. The CDR3 DNA follows: TGTGCCAGCAGCTACAGACAGGGCGGCGGGAATCAGCCCCAGCATTTT. This sequence encodes CASSYRQGGGNQPQHF.

This clone occurred once. The rearrangement links TRBV19 to TRBJ1-5, with D unresolved. Trimming took off 0 bases at V and 7 bases at J, with 10 bases between the two ends. CDR3 size: 14 residues. CDR1 is LNHDA and CDR2 is SQIVND in the germline V gene (reference sequence). CDR3 amino acids: CASSIDEAGQPQHF. Here the CDR3 DNA reads TGTGCCAGTAGTATAGACGAGGCGGGCCAGCCCCAGCATTTT.

The gene calls are TRBV5-5 and TRBJ2-5, with D possibly matching TRBD1 (6 bases). This CDR3 has 16 residues. Trimming removed 1 base at V and 4 bases at J, with 17 bases between. Germline CDR1 reads SGHKS; CDR2 reads YYEKEE (reference sequence). The CDR3 sequence is CASSLHFDRFSETQYF. The DNA of the CDR3 is TGTGCCAGCAGCTTGCACTTCGACAGGTTTTCAGAGACCCAGTACTTC.

This clone showed up just a few times. The chain recombines TRBV4-3 with TRBJ2-7, with D possibly matching TRBD1 (6 bases). CDR1 is LGHNA, CDR2 YSLEER, per germline. V was pared by 4 bases and J by 2 bases, with 24 bases between. The CDR3 consists of 18 residues. The CDR3 DNA is TGCGCCAGCAGCCTACAGCTTCCGGGACATCAGGCCCCCTACGAGCAGTACTTC. Amino acids: CASSLQLPGHQAPYEQYF.

V gene TRBV6-5 combines with J gene TRBJ1-2, with TRBD1 matching over 9 bases. V lost 5 bases and J lost 4; bases outside the gene matches: 2. The CDR3 consists of 13 residues. Per the germline V gene, CDR1 is MNHEY and CDR2 is SVGAGI. DNA for the CDR3: TGTGCCAGCAGTCGGGACAGGGCCTATGGCTACACCTTC. Translation gives CASSRDRAYGYTF.

In the case of this clone: Other DNA sequences in the same sample also yield this CDR3. DNA for the CDR3: TGCAGCGTTGAGACACGAGACTACGAGCAGTACTTC. Amino acid sequence: CSVETRDYEQYF. The chain has TRBV29-1 and TRBJ2-7; unclear D gene. Germline values: CDR1 SQVTM, CDR2 ANQGSEA. Trimming cost V 3 bases and J 3 bases, with 9 bases left between them. The CDR3 consists of 12 residues.

As concerns this clone: At one of its ends the junction is not consistent with the germline gene, which may arise from a read error. The chain carries TRBV6-1 and TRBJ2-7; tentative D call: TRBD2 (7 bases). Germline values: CDR1 MNHNS, CDR2 SASEGT. This CDR3 has 14 amino acids. CDR3 nucleotide sequence: TGTGCCAGCAGTGAAGTAGGGGGATTTAGGGAGGGGAACTTC. This sequence encodes CASSEVGGFREGNF.

The chain recombines TRBV4-3 with TRBJ2-1; 12 positions match TRBD2. In germline, CDR1 is LGHNA, CDR2 YSLEER. V gave up 1 base and J gave up 14 bases; unmatched junction bases: 12. CDR3 length: 16 residues. The CDR3 region is CASSQGHTSLAGGKFF. CDR3 sequence (DNA): TGCGCCAGCAGCCAAGGCCACACCTCCCTAGCGGGGGGGAAGTTCTTC.

The sample holds one count of this clone. J is TRBJ2-1 and V is TRBV5-1, with D possibly TRBD1 on 8 matching bases. Looked up from germline, CDR1 is SGHRS and CDR2 is YFSETQ. This CDR3 comprises 15 residues. V lost 1 base to trimming and J lost 6 bases, with 14 bases between them. The CDR3 nucleotides are TGCGCCAGCAGCTTGCACAGGGGGGGAACCAATGAGCAGTTCTTC. Protein sequence: CASSLHRGGTNEQFF.